The 9 T cell receptor beta chains in this list originate from one sample, sequenced in a study of blood T cell repertoires in COVID-19. Some clones are missing from TCRdb's copy, which holds only in-frame ones; the method was immunoSEQ multiplex PCR. In the table there are 90,000 to 120,000 clones, 80% to 90% of which are singletons. Sequenced sample: PBMCs or T cells enriched from blood (not recorded which). The receptor source for this set is a woman in her 50s who had recovered from COVID-19.

This chain joins TRBV9 and TRBJ2-3, with a possible D match to TRBD2 (5 bases). The CDR3 contains 15 residues. The V end lost 0 bases, the J end lost 0 bases, and 8 bases lay between the germline ends. The germline V gene has CDR1 SGDLS and CDR2 YYNGEE. CDR3 bases: TGTGCCAGCAGCGTAGGCGGGCGGAGCACAGATACGCAGTATTTT. Its translation is CASSVGGRSTDTQYF.

As regards this clone: Other DNA sequences of this sample code for an identical CDR3. The V and J genes are TRBV28 and TRBJ1-5, with 9 positions matching TRBD1. The germline CDR1 and CDR2 sequences are MDHEN and SYDVKM. V lost 3 bases to trimming and J lost 7 bases; unmatched junction nucleotides: 7. The CDR3 consists of 15 residues. This CDR3 is CASSFPGQGYQPQHF. CDR3 in DNA: TGTGCCAGCAGTTTTCCCGGACAGGGGTACCAGCCCCAGCATTTT.

J is TRBJ1-5 and V is TRBV6-5, with D possibly matching TRBD1 (5 bases). V lost 7 bases and J lost 7, with 17 bases in between. This CDR3 is 14 amino acids long. Germline V CDR1 and CDR2: MNHEY, SVGAGI. Written as DNA, the CDR3 is TGTGCCAGCACCTATCGGGGGAACGGCCAGCCCCAGCATTTT. Translation gives CASTYRGNGQPQHF.

This chain links TRBV6-6 with TRBJ2-1, with D unresolved. This CDR3 contains 15 residues. From germline, CDR1 is MNHNY and CDR2 SVGAGI (reference sequence). Trimming cost V 0 bases and J 4 bases, with 10 bases left between them. The CDR3 sequence: CASSYSTPEYNEQFF. CDR3 nucleotides: TGTGCCAGCAGTTACTCAACACCGGAGTACAATGAGCAGTTCTTC.

This chain joins TRBV5-4 and TRBJ2-1; a weak D match, TRBD2 (5 bases). Germline V gene sequence: CDR1 SGHNT, CDR2 YYREEE (reference sequence). Trimming took off 0 bases at V and 10 bases at J, with 14 bases between the two ends. This CDR3 spans 14 amino acids. The CDR3 reads CASSLERIVTEQFF. DNA of the CDR3: TGTGCCAGCAGCTTGGAGCGGATCGTGACGGAGCAGTTCTTC.

This clone was recorded only once. The J gene is TRBJ2-5, the V gene TRBV7-2; 8 bases align to TRBD1. CDR1 is SGHTA, CDR2 FQGNSA, per germline. CDR3 length equals 13 residues. After removal of 2 bases from V and 7 bases from J, the junction contained 3 bases not matched to a gene. This chain's CDR3 is CASSLTGGMTQYF. Written as DNA, the CDR3 is TGTGCCAGCAGCTTAACAGGGGGGATGACCCAGTACTTC.

This clone was seen only a few times. The chain employs TRBV19 and TRBJ2-3; 13 bases line up with TRBD2. Germline CDR1 LNHDA, CDR2 SQIVND (reference sequence). Trimming removed 6 bases from V and 5 bases from J; junction bases left unmatched: 14. The CDR3 is 18 residues long. DNA for the CDR3: TGTGCCAGTAGCCTCGGGACTAGCGGGAAAGGGTACAGAGATACGCAGTATTTT. Translated: CASSLGTSGKGYRDTQYF. The complete variable domain, with remaining parts taken from reference TRBV19 and TRBJ2-3, reads DGGITQSPKYLFRKEGQNVTLSCEQNLNHDAMYWYRQDPGQGLRLIYYSQIVNDFQKGDIAEGYSVSREKKESFPLTVTSAQKNPTAFYLCASSLGTSGKGYRDTQYFGPGTRLTVL.

The V gene is TRBV24-1, the J gene TRBJ1-2, with 7 nucleotides matching TRBD1. The CDR3 contains 12 residues. From germline, CDR1 is KGHDR and CDR2 SFDVKD. The trim removed 3 bases at V and 9 bases at J, leaving 3 bases unmatched. The CDR3 region has the DNA TGTGCCACCAGTGATGACAGGGTTCGCTACACCTTC. Encoded protein: CATSDDRVRYTF.

This chain uses TRBV18 with TRBJ2-1; TRBD1 agrees at 9 bases. The CDR3 is 12 amino acids. J lost 15 bases, V lost 6 bases, and 9 bases had no gene match. Germline lookup yields CDR1 KGHSH and CDR2 LQKENI. The CDR3 DNA is TGTGCCAGCTCGAGACCGGGACAGGGCCCGTTCTTC. As protein: CASSRPGQGPFF. Supplemented by reference TRBV18 and TRBJ2-1, the full variable domain reads NAGVMQNPRHLVRRRGQEARLRCSPMKGHSHVYWYRQLPEEGLKFMVYLQKENIIDESGMPKERFSAEFPKEGPSILRIQQVVRGDSAAYFCASSRPGQGPFFGPGTRLTVL.